The rows below give T cell receptor beta chains drawn from one sample of a study of human T cells and chemical hapten exposure. MiXCR, run by TCRdb on the RACE reads, gives a single entry per CDR3 protein. Among some 120,000 distinct CDR3 sequences listed, roughly 9.5% were seen once. The sequencing input was whole blood. The source of these receptors is a male donor in good health. Some clones in this sample may be carry-over from other donors' samples. Both conserved end residues are part of each CDR3. D genes are given only for firm matches. Size is omitted from some rows. Given values are once, few, many or a class for expanded clones.

>TRBJ1-6|TRBV7-9|few|13|.
CASSPGDTSPLHF
TGTGCCAGCAGCCCCGGGGACACTTCACCCCTCCACTTT
>TRBJ2-1|TRBV20-1|few|14|.
CSATSPVDSNEQFF
TGCAGTGCTACCTCACCTGTGGATTCCAATGAGCAGTTCTTC
>TRBJ2-1|TRBV19|.|14|.
CASTGHPGSHEQFF
TGTGCCAGTACGGGACACCCGGGGTCCCATGAGCAGTTCTTC
>TRBJ1-1|TRBV18|many|15|.
CASSPRVDTPTEAFF
TGTGCCAGCTCACCACGTGTGGACACCCCAACTGAAGCTTTCTTT
>TRBJ2-3|TRBV7-2|few|15|.
CASSLRPRGTDTQYF
TGTGCCAGCAGCTTAAGACCCAGGGGAACAGATACGCAGTATTTT
>TRBJ2-1|TRBV30|.|11|.
CTGRRPNEQFF
TGCACCGGGCGGCGGCCCAATGAGCAGTTCTTC
>TRBJ2-5|TRBV27|few|13|.
CASSLSIRETQYF
TGTGCCAGCAGTTTATCGATACGGGAGACCCAGTACTTC
>TRBJ2-2|TRBV5-1|.|16|TRBD1
CASSSAGTGSTGELFF
TGCGCCAGCAGCTCGGCCGGGACAGGGTCGACCGGGGAGCTGTTTTTT
>TRBJ1-2|TRBV5-1|.|15|.
CASSLAPQGTHGYTF
TGCGCCAGCAGCTTGGCCCCACAGGGAACCCATGGCTACACCTTC
>TRBJ1-1|TRBV5-1|.|15|.
CASSLAGHMNTEAFF
TGCGCCAGCAGCTTGGCGGGACACATGAACACTGAAGCTTTCTTT
>TRBJ2-1|TRBV6-5|.|12|.
CASSYMGAEQFF
TGTGCCAGCAGTTACATGGGGGCTGAGCAGTTCTTC
>TRBJ2-3|TRBV7-2|.|14|TRBD1
CASSLEQGASTQYF
TGTGCCAGCAGCTTAGAACAGGGGGCTTCTACGCAGTATTTT
>TRBJ2-1|TRBV29-1|many|11|.
CSLTGVGEQFF
TGCAGCCTTACGGGGGTAGGAGAGCAGTTCTTC